This passage covers 26 T cell receptor beta chains from one sample sequenced in a study of beta chain features in type 1 diabetes. Expressed TCRB transcripts were sequenced because the entire RNA isolate underwent reverse transcription. Generated by immunoSEQ multiplex PCR, the TCRdb table keeps only in-frame clones and is missing some. The sample gives 300,000 to 400,000 clones, 8% of which show up once; around 0.44% is in the top ten. The source material was central memory CD4+ T cells from blood. The receptors here all came from a woman between 18 and 29 years old in good health.

This sequence joins TRBV19 and TRBJ1-5; 9 nucleotides agree with TRBD1. Germline CDR1 and CDR2: LNHDA and SQIVND (reference sequence). V dropped 6 bases and J dropped 2; count of bases not matched to a gene: 11. The CDR3 loop spans 17 amino acids. CDR3 in DNA: TGTGCCAGTAGCCGGACCGGGACAGGGTACGGCAATCAGCCCCAGCATTTT. The encoded protein is CASSRTGTGYGNQPQHF.

J is TRBJ2-1 and V is TRBV7-8, with unresolved D. CDR3 length equals 15 residues. The V end was cut by 3 bases, the J end by 0 bases, with 9 bases between. The V gene's germline CDR1 is SGHVS and CDR2 FQNEAQ. CDR3 in amino acids: CASSFKGSSYNEQFF. The CDR3 DNA sequence: TGTGCCAGCAGCTTCAAGGGAAGCTCCTACAATGAGCAGTTCTTC.

This clone was seen a few times. The chain has TRBV7-6 and TRBJ2-1, with 8 bases matching TRBD2. Germline V gene lookup returns CDR1 SGHVS and CDR2 FNYEAQ. This CDR3 contains 14 residues. Trimming took 5 bases from V and 8 from J; bases not matched to a gene: 8. CDR3 residues: CASSPGGPRDEQFF. CDR3 bases: TGTGCCAGCAGCCCGGGAGGGCCCCGCGATGAGCAGTTCTTC.

The table lists this clone with many counts. The rearrangement links TRBV14 to TRBJ1-1, with 8 bases matching TRBD1. Germline V gene lookup returns CDR1 SGHDN and CDR2 FVKESK. The CDR3 has 17 amino acids. J lost 3 bases, V lost 1 base, and 10 bases had no gene match. CDR3 sequence: CASSQARLLDRDTEAFF. CDR3 in DNA: TGTGCCAGCAGCCAAGCCAGGCTCTTGGACAGGGACACTGAAGCTTTCTTT.

Regarding this clone: The same CDR3 also results from other DNA sequences found in this sample. This chain links TRBV18 with TRBJ2-6; 7 bases are shared with TRBD1. The CDR3 is 15 amino acids. Germline CDR1 KGHSH, CDR2 LQKENI. With V trimmed by 3 bases and J by 2 bases, 1 base remained unmatched. The CDR3 DNA follows: TGTGCCAGCTCACCTCAGGGGGCTGGGGCCAACGTCCTGACTTTC. This translates into CASSPQGAGANVLTF.

V and J are TRBV6-1 and TRBJ2-4; TRBD2 is a possible D gene (5 bases). The germline V gene has CDR1 MNHNS and CDR2 SASEGT. V lost 6 bases and J 8 bases, leaving 17 bases between the germline ends. The CDR3 length is 14 residues. CDR3 coding DNA: TGTGCCAGCAGCCACGGCCCGGGATTGGACATTCAGTACTTC. Amino acid sequence: CASSHGPGLDIQYF.

The rearrangement uses TRBV4-3 and TRBJ2-1; 9 bases align to TRBD1. The junction had 6 bases not matched to a gene; V was cut back by 3 bases and J by 3 bases. Per the germline V gene, CDR1 is LGHNA and CDR2 is YSLEER. The CDR3 is 16 residues long. The CDR3, as DNA: TGCGCCAGCAGCCACAAAGCGGGACAGGGCTACAATGAGCAGTTCTTC. This encodes CASSHKAGQGYNEQFF.

The chain uses TRBV5-1 and TRBJ1-1; TRBD1 is a possible D gene (6 bases). Trimming cost V 8 bases and J 0 bases, with 17 bases left between them. The germline V gene has CDR1 SGHRS and CDR2 YFSETQ. The CDR3 runs 15 residues. The CDR3 sequence: CARTDSFTMNTEAFF. CDR3 nucleotides: TGCGCCAGAACGGACAGCTTCACCATGAACACTGAAGCTTTCTTT.

The V and J genes are TRBV18 and TRBJ2-3, with 11 bases aligning to TRBD2. Germline values: CDR1 KGHSH, CDR2 LQKENI. The V and J ends lost 4 bases and 3 bases, in that order; junction bases with no gene match: 6. The CDR3 is 16 amino acids. The CDR3 nucleotides read TGTGCCAGCTCACGTACCGGGACTAGCGGAACAGATACGCAGTATTTT. This translates into CASSRTGTSGTDTQYF.

J is TRBJ1-5 and V is TRBV27; possible D gene TRBD1, 5 bases. Germline CDR1 and CDR2: MNHEY and SMNVEV (reference sequence). V lost 7 bases to trimming and J lost 8 bases, with 21 bases between them. The CDR3 is 15 residues long. CDR3 loop: CASMGGGGEKKPQHF. CDR3 DNA: TGTGCCAGCATGGGGGGTGGAGGGGAGAAGAAGCCCCAGCATTTT.

Only a few counts were recorded for this clone. The gene calls are TRBV19 and TRBJ1-5; D perhaps matches TRBD1 (5 bases). Germline assignment: CDR1 LNHDA and CDR2 SQIVND (reference sequence). V lost 8 bases, J lost 5 bases, and 10 bases lay in between. The length of the CDR3 is 12 residues. The CDR3 here is CASRDGDQPQHF. Written as DNA, the CDR3 is TGTGCCAGTCGGGACGGAGATCAGCCCCAGCATTTT.

The V gene is TRBV7-2, the J gene TRBJ1-2; possibly TRBD1 for D (6 bases). The CDR3 length is 15 residues. Trimming removed 1 base from V and 4 bases from J, with 13 bases in between. Germline CDR1 is SGHTA and CDR2 is FQGNSA. CDR3 DNA: TGTGCCAGCAGCTTAGGAACAGGGAAGGCCTATGGCTACACCTTC. Amino acids: CASSLGTGKAYGYTF.

The chain couples TRBV2 to TRBJ2-1, with a tentative D call TRBD2 (5 bases). Germline V CDR1 and CDR2: SNHLY, FYNNEI. The CDR3 is 12 residues long. V lost 7 bases and J 13 bases, leaving 17 bases between the germline ends. The CDR3 sequence is CASTPDLSPQFF. CDR3 DNA: TGTGCCAGCACTCCGGACTTGTCCCCACAGTTCTTC.

This clone was found a few times. This sequence joins TRBV27 and TRBJ2-3; D might be TRBD1 or TRBD2, each matching 7 bases. Per the germline V gene, CDR1 is MNHEY and CDR2 is SMNVEV (reference sequence). The length of the CDR3 is 16 residues. V lost 6 bases to trimming and J lost 9 bases, with 25 bases between them. CDR3 sequence reads: CASRSGTKLTQGTQYF. The CDR3 DNA is TGTGCCAGCAGATCGGGGACTAAACTCACACAGGGGACGCAGTATTTT.

A few counts support this clone. The chain joins TRBV5-1 to TRBJ2-2; D possibly corresponds to TRBD2 (5 bases). There are 14 residues in the CDR3. CDR1 and CDR2 (germline): SGHRS, YFSETQ. The germline V and J ends were trimmed by 0 bases and 5 bases, with 8 bases remaining between them. The CDR3 nucleotides are TGCGCCAGCAGCTTGGGAGGAGGAACCGGGGAGCTGTTTTTT. This gives the protein CASSLGGGTGELFF.

This clone has only a few counts. This chain connects TRBV7-2 to TRBJ2-4, with D perhaps assigned TRBD1 or TRBD2 (5 bases each). Trimming pared 5 bases from V and 0 bases from J, leaving 20 bases between. The germline CDR1 and CDR2 sequences are SGHTA and FQGNSA. The CDR3 extends over 18 amino acids. CDR3 residues: CASSPQRGRDLAKNIQYF. CDR3 in DNA: TGTGCCAGCAGCCCCCAGAGAGGTCGGGACCTAGCCAAAAACATTCAGTACTTC.

A remark on this clone: Other DNA sequences in this sample translate to the same CDR3. V and J are TRBV18 and TRBJ2-7; TRBD1 might be the D (6 bases). Trimming shortened V by 2 bases and J by 3 bases, and 8 bases separated the two germline ends. The CDR3 runs 13 residues. Germline V gives CDR1 KGHSH, CDR2 LQKENI. The CDR3 reads CASSPDRYYEQYF. The DNA of the CDR3 is TGTGCCAGCTCACCAGACAGGTACTACGAGCAGTACTTC. The full variable domain, in which reference TRBV18 and TRBJ2-7 provide the parts outside the CDR3, is NAGVMQNPRHLVRRRGQEARLRCSPMKGHSHVYWYRQLPEEGLKFMVYLQKENIIDESGMPKERFSAEFPKEGPSILRIQQVVRGDSAAYFCASSPDRYYEQYFGPGTRLTVT.

This clone was seen more than once but under ten times. The chain is built from TRBV7-9 and TRBJ2-5; TRBD2 matches 8 bases. CDR1 and CDR2 (germline): SEHNR, FQNEAQ (reference sequence). J was trimmed by 7 bases and V by 5 bases; bases with no gene match: 9. The CDR3 has 14 amino acids. DNA for the CDR3: TGTGCCAGCAGCCCGGGACTAGGGTTCGGGACCCAGTACTTC. It translates to CASSPGLGFGTQYF.

This chain links TRBV10-3 with TRBJ2-7; 8 bases are shared with TRBD2. The CDR3 has 12 amino acids. Germline values: CDR1 ENHRY, CDR2 SYGVKD. J lost 9 bases, V lost 2 bases, and 3 bases had no gene match. Written as DNA, the CDR3 is TGTGCCATCAGTGAGGGGACTAGGTGGCAGTACTTC. Translating gives CAISEGTRWQYF.

This clone occurred a few times. Other DNA sequences from this sample encode an identical CDR3 as well. The chain carries TRBV7-2 and TRBJ1-1; D gene uncertain. The germline V gene has CDR1 SGHTA and CDR2 FQGNSA. With 5 bases removed from V and 2 bases from J, the gap between germline ends came to 9 bases. This CDR3 has 13 amino acids. This CDR3 reads CASSPRRNTEAFF. The CDR3 region has the DNA TGTGCCAGCAGCCCGAGACGTAACACTGAAGCTTTCTTT.

V usage is TRBV4-1 and J usage is TRBJ2-2, with D unclear. This CDR3 is 16 amino acids long. With 1 base removed from V and 5 bases from J, the gap between germline ends came to 14 bases. Germline V gene lookup returns CDR1 MGHRA and CDR2 YSYEKL. CDR3 amino acids: CASSQARLSRTGELFF. The CDR3 nucleotides read TGCGCCAGCAGCCAAGCCCGACTTTCGAGAACCGGGGAGCTGTTTTTT.

The chain is built from TRBV15 and TRBJ2-1; no definite D call. The V end was cut by 9 bases, the J end by 3 bases, with 6 bases between. This CDR3 has 11 residues. CDR1 and CDR2 from the germline V gene are LNHNV and YYDKDF (reference sequence). The CDR3 DNA reads as TGTGCCACTGCCAGCTACAATGAGCAGTTCTTC. Translated, it gives CATASYNEQFF. Together with reference TRBV15 and TRBJ2-1, the CDR3 gives the full variable domain: DAMVIQNPRYQVTQFGKPVTLSCSQTLNHNVMYWYQQKSSQAPKLLFHYYDKDFNNEADTPDNFQSRRPNTSFCFLDIRSPGLGDTAMYLCATASYNEQFFGPGTRLTVL.

This clone was seen a handful of times. V usage is TRBV6-5 and J usage is TRBJ1-5; D is unclear. CDR3 length equals 13 residues. The germline V and J ends were trimmed by 8 bases and 6 bases, with 14 bases remaining between them. CDR1 is MNHEY, CDR2 SVGAGI, per germline. CDR3 protein: CASGDGGIQPQHF. Written as DNA, the CDR3 is TGTGCCAGCGGTGACGGAGGGATTCAGCCCCAGCATTTT.

The chain uses TRBV5-4 and TRBJ2-3; D may be TRBD2 (5 bases). The length of the CDR3 is 15 residues. CDR1 and CDR2 (germline): SGHNT, YYREEE (reference sequence). With 1 base removed from V and 0 bases from J, the gap between germline ends came to 9 bases. CDR3 sequence: CASSLPRTSTDTQYF. Written as DNA, the CDR3 is TGTGCCAGCAGCTTGCCCAGGACTAGCACAGATACGCAGTATTTT.

This clone has a count of ten or more. The gene calls are TRBV5-6 and TRBJ2-1; D not resolved. The CDR3 extends over 13 amino acids. In germline, CDR1 is SGHDT, CDR2 YYEEEE. Trimming pared 0 bases from V and 9 bases from J, leaving 10 bases between. This CDR3 is CASSLDRSREQFF. Here the CDR3 DNA reads TGTGCCAGCAGCTTGGACAGATCCCGTGAGCAGTTCTTC. Complete variable domain (other parts from reference TRBV5-6 and TRBJ2-1): DAGVTQSPTHLIKTRGQQVTLRCSPKSGHDTVSWYQQALGQGPQFIFQYYEEEERQRGNFPDRFSGHQFPNYSSELNVNALLLGDSALYLCASSLDRSREQFFGPGTRLTVL.

This clone was seen at least ten times. As DNA, the CDR3 is TGTGCCAGCAGCTACCGGGACAGAAAGTTCTTC. As protein: CASSYRDRKFF. The rearrangement uses TRBV14 and TRBJ2-1; 7 bases fit TRBD1. CDR1 is SGHDN and CDR2 is FVKESK in the germline V gene. V gave up 5 bases and J gave up 14 bases; unmatched junction bases: 6. The CDR3 consists of 11 residues.